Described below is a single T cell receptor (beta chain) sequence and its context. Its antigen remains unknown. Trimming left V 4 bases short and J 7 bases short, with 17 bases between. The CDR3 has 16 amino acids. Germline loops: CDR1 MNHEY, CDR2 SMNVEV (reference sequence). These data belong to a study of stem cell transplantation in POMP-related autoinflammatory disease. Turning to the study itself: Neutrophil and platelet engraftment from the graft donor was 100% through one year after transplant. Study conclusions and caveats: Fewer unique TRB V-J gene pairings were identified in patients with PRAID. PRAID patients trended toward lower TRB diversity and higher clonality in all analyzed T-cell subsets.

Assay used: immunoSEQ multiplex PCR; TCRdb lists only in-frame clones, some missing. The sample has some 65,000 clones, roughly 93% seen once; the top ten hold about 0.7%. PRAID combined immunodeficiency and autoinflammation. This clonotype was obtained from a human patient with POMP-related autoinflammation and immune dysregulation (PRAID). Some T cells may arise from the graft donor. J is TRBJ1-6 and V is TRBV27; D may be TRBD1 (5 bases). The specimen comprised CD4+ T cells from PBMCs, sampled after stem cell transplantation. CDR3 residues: CASSWSVSGPNSPLHF. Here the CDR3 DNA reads TGTGCCAGCAGTTGGTCAGTGTCAGGGCCGAATTCACCCCTCCACTTT.